One sample yielded the 18 T cell receptor beta chains listed below, sequenced in a study of T cells of healthy individuals. A single record per CDR3 protein comes from TCRdb applying MiXCR to the 5' RACE reads. The sample lists more than 60,000 distinct CDR3 sequences, 15% to 20% occurring once. These receptors originate from a human donor in good health.

This clonotype has just a few counts. The rearrangement links TRBV3-1 to TRBJ2-7; 9 nucleotides align to TRBD2. CDR1 is LGHDT and CDR2 is YNNKEL in the germline V gene (reference sequence). V dropped 8 bases and J dropped 1; count of bases not matched to a gene: 3. The CDR3 length is 13 residues. The CDR3 bases are TGTGCCAGCGCGGGGGGGCGGTCCTACGAGCAGTACTTC. Encoded protein: CASAGGRSYEQYF.

This chain joins TRBV5-1 and TRBJ2-2; D call uncertain. CDR3 length equals 13 residues. Trimming took off 0 bases at V and 2 bases at J, with 2 bases between the two ends. Germline V gene lookup returns CDR1 SGHRS and CDR2 YFSETQ. CDR3 sequence: CASSLDNTGELFF. In nucleotides, the CDR3 is TGCGCCAGCAGCTTGGACAACACCGGGGAGCTGTTTTTT.

CDR3 loop: CASSPTNTEQYF. The CDR3 DNA is TGTGCCAGCAGTCCCACCAACACCGAGCAGTACTTC. The gene calls are TRBV28 and TRBJ2-7, with D hard to call. This CDR3 is 12 amino acids long. Germline CDR1 reads MDHEN; CDR2 reads SYDVKM. With 5 bases removed from V and 6 bases from J, the gap between germline ends came to 11 bases.

This clonotype was counted ten times or more. The rearrangement uses TRBV6-5 and TRBJ1-2; D is perhaps TRBD1 (5 bases). V gave up 5 bases and J gave up 4 bases, with 8 bases separating them. CDR3 length equals 12 residues. Germline V gene data show CDR1 as MNHEY and CDR2 as SVGAGI. DNA for the CDR3: TGTGCCAGCAGTCAGGGAATCTATGGCTACACCTTC. Amino acid sequence: CASSQGIYGYTF.

This clonotype was observed a few times. The rearrangement joins TRBV6-2 or TRBV6-3 to TRBJ2-7; possible D gene TRBD1, 7 bases. This CDR3 has 17 residues. The V gene lost 0 bases and the J gene lost 3 bases, with 18 bases spanning the gap. Germline V gene sequence: CDR1 MNHEY, CDR2 SVGEGT. CDR3 sequence (DNA): TGTGCCAGCAGTTACTCGACAGGGCGGGGAAACCTCTACGAGCAGTACTTC. Translated, it gives CASSYSTGRGNLYEQYF.

The J gene is TRBJ1-3, the V gene TRBV20-1; tentatively, D is TRBD1 (5 bases). Germline CDR1 and CDR2: DFQATT and SNEGSKA (reference sequence). This CDR3 comprises 16 residues. The V end was cut by 4 bases, the J end by 0 bases, with 16 bases between. CDR3 region: CSATEKRTLSGNTIYF. The DNA for the CDR3 is TGCAGTGCTACCGAAAAAAGGACACTCTCTGGAAACACCATATATTTT.

J is TRBJ2-1 and V is TRBV5-1; D unclear. Germline V lookup: CDR1 SGHRS, CDR2 YFSETQ. V was shortened by 3 bases and J by 10 bases, with 8 bases between the two germline ends. The CDR3 length is 11 residues. The CDR3 sequence: CASSSAREQFF. CDR3 DNA: TGCGCCAGCAGCTCGGCTAGGGAGCAGTTCTTC. The complete variable domain, with remaining parts taken from reference TRBV5-1 and TRBJ2-1, reads KAGVTQTPRYLIKTRGQQVTLSCSPISGHRSVSWYQQTPGQGLQFLFEYFSETQRNKGNFPGRFSGRQFSNSRSEMNVSTLELGDSALYLCASSSAREQFFGPGTRLTVL.

This clonotype occurred many times. CDR3 amino acids: CASSGGKGVVFQFF. In nucleotides, the CDR3 is TGTGCCAGCAGTGGAGGGAAAGGAGTGGTTTTTCAGTTCTTC. V is TRBV28 and J is TRBJ2-1; D is possibly TRBD2 (6 bases). This CDR3 is 14 amino acids long. V lost 5 bases, J lost 13 bases, and 21 bases lay in between. The germline CDR1 and CDR2 sequences are MDHEN and SYDVKM.

The chain uses TRBV20-1 and TRBJ2-5; TRBD2 aligns across 16 bases. Germline lookup yields CDR1 DFQATT and CDR2 SNEGSKA (reference sequence). The CDR3 is 24 amino acids. Germline trimming cut 3 bases from V and 5 bases from J; bases unmatched to any gene: 30. The CDR3 sequence is CSARPGTETIPGLAGGPSGETQYF. The CDR3 DNA sequence: TGCAGTGCTAGGCCCGGGACAGAAACCATTCCGGGACTAGCGGGAGGGCCCTCGGGGGAGACCCAGTACTTC.

This clonotype occurred a few times. V is TRBV24-1 and J is TRBJ1-2; D may be TRBD1 (6 bases). V lost 10 bases, J lost 3 bases, and 11 bases lay in between. The CDR3 consists of 12 residues. CDR1 is KGHDR and CDR2 is SFDVKD in the germline V gene. The CDR3 sequence is CATPGQHYGYTF. The CDR3, as DNA: TGTGCCACACCGGGACAACACTATGGCTACACCTTC.

The chain has TRBV10-3 and TRBJ2-3; D is unclear. Trimming took off 4 bases at V and 6 bases at J, with 8 bases between the two ends. The CDR3 extends over 12 amino acids. The germline V gene encodes CDR1 ENHRY and CDR2 SYGVKD. Here the CDR3 DNA reads TGTGCCATCAGTGCCACCTTGGATACGCAGTATTTT. This gives the protein CAISATLDTQYF.

This chain connects TRBV5-1 to TRBJ1-1; 8 bases line up with TRBD1. Germline V gives CDR1 SGHRS, CDR2 YFSETQ. V trimming: 3 bases; J trimming: 7 bases; junction bases outside the gene matches: 8. CDR3 length equals 14 residues. In nucleotides, the CDR3 is TGCGCCAGCAGCTCCCGCTTCGACAGGGGTGAAGCTTTCTTT. Protein sequence: CASSSRFDRGEAFF.

This clonotype was detected a few times. This chain joins TRBV27 and TRBJ2-7; 11 bases map to TRBD2. CDR3 size: 14 residues. The V gene's germline CDR1 is MNHEY and CDR2 SMNVEV (reference sequence). V was pared by 8 bases and J by 6 bases, with 9 bases of the junction left unmatched. The DNA for the CDR3 is TGTGCCAGCGGCCTACTAGCGGGAGACCCCGAGCAGTACTTC. This sequence encodes CASGLLAGDPEQYF.

This chain links TRBV12-3 or TRBV12-4 with TRBJ1-2; 10 bases are shared with TRBD1. CDR3 length: 13 residues. V was pared by 6 bases and J by 9 bases, with 7 bases of the junction left unmatched. The CDR3 DNA follows: TGTGCCAGCAGCCCCCGACAGGGGGCTAGCTACACCTTC. Translation gives CASSPRQGASYTF.

This clonotype has a count of ten or more. The chain links TRBV4-1 to TRBJ2-3; no firm D call. Germline V gene data show CDR1 as MGHRA and CDR2 as YSYEKL. The CDR3 extends over 18 amino acids. Deletions cut 1 base from V and 1 base from J, with 18 bases between. The CDR3 DNA follows: TGCGCCAGCAGCCAAGTAAGGGTACGTAGGCCTGGCACAGATACGCAGTATTTT. It is translated as CASSQVRVRRPGTDTQYF.

The V call is TRBV3-1, the J call TRBJ1-2; D may be TRBD1 (5 bases). Looked up from germline, CDR1 is LGHDT and CDR2 is YNNKEL (reference sequence). Between the trimmed V and J ends, which lost 1 base and 8 bases, there was a span of 23 bases. CDR3 length: 17 residues. The CDR3 region has the DNA TGTGCCAGCAGCCAAGGAATCACAGGACAATGGGCCACCGGCTACACCTTC. The encoded protein is CASSQGITGQWATGYTF.

This clonotype was seen a handful of times. This chain uses TRBV24-1 with TRBJ2-7; D gene ambiguous. Trimming removed 3 bases from V and 8 bases from J, with 7 bases in between. CDR1 KGHDR and CDR2 SFDVKD come from the germline V gene. The CDR3 runs to 11 residues. The CDR3 spells CATSDTTKQYF. CDR3 nucleotides: TGTGCCACCAGTGATACCACCAAGCAGTACTTC.

A few counts support this clonotype. The rearrangement uses TRBV2 and TRBJ2-5, with a possible D match to TRBD2 (6 bases). The V gene's germline CDR1 is SNHLY and CDR2 FYNNEI. The CDR3 spans 14 residues. V was shortened by 7 bases and J by 6 bases, with 18 bases between the two germline ends. CDR3 amino acids: CASKRRGSPKTQYF. The CDR3 bases are TGTGCCAGCAAACGGAGGGGCAGTCCGAAGACCCAGTACTTC.